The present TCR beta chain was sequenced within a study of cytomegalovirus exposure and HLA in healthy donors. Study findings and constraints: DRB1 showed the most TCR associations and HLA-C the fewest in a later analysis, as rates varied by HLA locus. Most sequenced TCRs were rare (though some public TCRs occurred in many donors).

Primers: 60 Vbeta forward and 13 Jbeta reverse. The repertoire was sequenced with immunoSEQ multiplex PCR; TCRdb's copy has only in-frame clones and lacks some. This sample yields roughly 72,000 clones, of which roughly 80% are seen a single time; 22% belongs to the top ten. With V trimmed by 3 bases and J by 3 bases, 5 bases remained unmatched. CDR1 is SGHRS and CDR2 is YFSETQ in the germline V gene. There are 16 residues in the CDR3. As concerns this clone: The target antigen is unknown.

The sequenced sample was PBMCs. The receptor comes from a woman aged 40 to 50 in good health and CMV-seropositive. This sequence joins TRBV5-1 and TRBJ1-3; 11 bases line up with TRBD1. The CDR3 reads CASSSGQGAGGNTIYF. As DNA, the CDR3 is TGCGCCAGCAGCTCCGGACAGGGGGCTGGTGGAAACACCATATATTTT.